The table lists the clone carrying this T cell receptor beta chain with many counts. The antigen is not known. The CDR3 totals 13 residues. Looked up from germline, CDR1 is SNHLY and CDR2 is FYNNEI. The ends were cut back, 4 bases at V and 5 bases at J, with 12 bases in the middle. The TCR beta library used iRepertoire HTBI primers with Arm-PCR amplification of CDR3. TCRdb reprocessed the multiplex PCR reads via MiXCR and lists one record per CDR3 protein. The data show 400,000 to 500,000 distinct CDR3 sequences, under 25% seen once. This entry is derived from a study of regulatory T cells in long-lasting Graves disease. Overall study findings and caveats: Persistent disease was characterized by preferential usage of TRBV28, TRBJ1-2 and TRBJ2-5.

The time point is: persistent/refractory GD, antithyroid drugs over 5 years with positive TRAb. PBMC RNA was the source of the TCR library. EDTA tubes were used for drawing 8.5 to 9 milliliters of peripheral blood. The sample consisted of peripheral blood mononuclear cells (PBMCs), taken when the disease was refractory, from a patient treated with antithyroid drugs. The chain couples TRBV2 to TRBJ2-7; TRBD1 might be the D (5 bases). The clonotype originates from a female donor with Graves disease. DNA for the CDR3: TGTGCCAGCAGTGTGAAGGGGCAGGACGAGCAGTACTTC. Protein product: CASSVKGQDEQYF.